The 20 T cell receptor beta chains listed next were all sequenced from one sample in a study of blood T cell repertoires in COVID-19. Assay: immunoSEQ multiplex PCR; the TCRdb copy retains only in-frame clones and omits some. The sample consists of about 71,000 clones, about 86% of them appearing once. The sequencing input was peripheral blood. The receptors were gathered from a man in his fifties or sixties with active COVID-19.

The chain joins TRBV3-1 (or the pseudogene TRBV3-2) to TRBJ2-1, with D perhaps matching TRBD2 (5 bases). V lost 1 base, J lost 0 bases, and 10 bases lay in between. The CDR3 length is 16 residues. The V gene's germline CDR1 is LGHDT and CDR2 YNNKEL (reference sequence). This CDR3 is CASSQGSSGSYNEQFF. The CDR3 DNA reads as TGTGCCAGCAGCCAAGGAAGCAGCGGCTCCTACAATGAGCAGTTCTTC.

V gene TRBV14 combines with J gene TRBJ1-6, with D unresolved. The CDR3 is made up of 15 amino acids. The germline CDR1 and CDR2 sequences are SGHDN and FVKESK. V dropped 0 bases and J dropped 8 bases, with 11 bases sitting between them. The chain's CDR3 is CASSQDPGRDSPLHF. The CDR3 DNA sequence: TGTGCCAGCAGCCAAGATCCCGGGAGAGATTCACCCCTCCACTTT.

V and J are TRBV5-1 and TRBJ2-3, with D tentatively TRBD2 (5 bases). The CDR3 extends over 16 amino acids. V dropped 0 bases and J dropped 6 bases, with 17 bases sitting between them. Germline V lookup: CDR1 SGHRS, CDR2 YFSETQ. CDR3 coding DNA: TGCGCCAGCAGCTTGGTAACTAGTCATGCGACGGATACGCAGTATTTT. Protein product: CASSLVTSHATDTQYF. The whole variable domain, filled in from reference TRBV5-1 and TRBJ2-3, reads KAGVTQTPRYLIKTRGQQVTLSCSPISGHRSVSWYQQTPGQGLQFLFEYFSETQRNKGNFPGRFSGRQFSNSRSEMNVSTLELGDSALYLCASSLVTSHATDTQYFGPGTRLTVL.

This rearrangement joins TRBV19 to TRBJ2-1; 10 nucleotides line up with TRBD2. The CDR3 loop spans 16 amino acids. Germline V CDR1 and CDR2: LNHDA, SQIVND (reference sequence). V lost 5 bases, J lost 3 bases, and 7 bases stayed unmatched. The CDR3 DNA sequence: TGTGCCAGTAGTTCCCCTGGACTAGCGGTCTACAATGAGCAGTTCTTC. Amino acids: CASSSPGLAVYNEQFF.

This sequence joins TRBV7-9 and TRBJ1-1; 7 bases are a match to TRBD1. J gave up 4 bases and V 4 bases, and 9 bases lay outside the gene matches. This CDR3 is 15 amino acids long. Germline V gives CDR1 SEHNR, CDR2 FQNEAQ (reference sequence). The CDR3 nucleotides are TGTGCCAGCAGCTCACAGGGGAATAAGGGCACTGAAGCTTTCTTT. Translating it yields CASSSQGNKGTEAFF.

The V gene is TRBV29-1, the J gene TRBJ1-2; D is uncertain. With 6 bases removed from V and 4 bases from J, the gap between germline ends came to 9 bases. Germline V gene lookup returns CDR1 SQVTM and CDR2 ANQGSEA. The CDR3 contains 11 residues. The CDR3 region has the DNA TGCAGCGTCCTAGAGGCCTATGGCTACACCTTC. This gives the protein CSVLEAYGYTF.

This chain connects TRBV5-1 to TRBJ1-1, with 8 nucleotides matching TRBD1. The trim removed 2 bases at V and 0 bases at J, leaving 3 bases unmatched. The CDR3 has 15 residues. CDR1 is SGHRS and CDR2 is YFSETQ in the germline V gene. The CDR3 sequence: CASSLDRGVNTEAFF. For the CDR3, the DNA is TGCGCCAGCAGCTTAGACAGGGGCGTGAACACTGAAGCTTTCTTT. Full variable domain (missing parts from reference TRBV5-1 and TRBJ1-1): KAGVTQTPRYLIKTRGQQVTLSCSPISGHRSVSWYQQTPGQGLQFLFEYFSETQRNKGNFPGRFSGRQFSNSRSEMNVSTLELGDSALYLCASSLDRGVNTEAFFGQGTRLTVV.

CDR3 DNA sequence: TGTGCCAGCAGCTGGGGGGGTGCTGGAAACACCATATATTTT. This sequence encodes CASSWGGAGNTIYF. The rearrangement joins TRBV7-9 to TRBJ1-3; TRBD1 is a possible D gene (5 bases). The CDR3 length is 14 residues. The V end lost 4 bases, the J end lost 2 bases, and 9 bases lay between the germline ends. The germline V gene encodes CDR1 SEHNR and CDR2 FQNEAQ (reference sequence).

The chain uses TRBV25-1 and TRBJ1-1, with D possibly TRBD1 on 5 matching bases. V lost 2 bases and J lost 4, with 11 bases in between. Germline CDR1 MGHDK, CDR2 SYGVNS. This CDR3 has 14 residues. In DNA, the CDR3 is TGTGCCAGCAGTGAAACCCAAGGGGTCACTGAAGCTTTCTTT. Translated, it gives CASSETQGVTEAFF.

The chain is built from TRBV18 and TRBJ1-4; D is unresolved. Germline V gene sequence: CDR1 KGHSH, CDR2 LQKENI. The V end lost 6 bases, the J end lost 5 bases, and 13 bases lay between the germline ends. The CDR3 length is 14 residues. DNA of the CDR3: TGTGCCAGCTCCCAAGGACGGGGAAATGAAAAACTGTTTTTT. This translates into CASSQGRGNEKLFF.

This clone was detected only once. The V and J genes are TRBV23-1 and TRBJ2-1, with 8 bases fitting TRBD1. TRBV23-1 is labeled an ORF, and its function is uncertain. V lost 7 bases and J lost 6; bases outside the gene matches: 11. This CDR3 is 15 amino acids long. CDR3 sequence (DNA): TGCGCCAGCAAGATCGGACAGGGCCGGAGCAATGAGCAGTTCTTC. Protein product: CASKIGQGRSNEQFF.

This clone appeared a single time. Here the CDR3 reads CASSQEGQGAFQPQHF. The CDR3 region has the DNA TGCGCCAGCAGCCAAGAGGGACAGGGGGCTTTTCAGCCCCAGCATTTT. This chain uses TRBV4-1 with TRBJ1-5, with 12 nucleotides matching TRBD1. The ends lost 0 bases at V and 6 bases at J; junction bases unmatched: 3. Germline V lookup: CDR1 MGHRA, CDR2 YSYEKL. The CDR3 spans 16 residues.

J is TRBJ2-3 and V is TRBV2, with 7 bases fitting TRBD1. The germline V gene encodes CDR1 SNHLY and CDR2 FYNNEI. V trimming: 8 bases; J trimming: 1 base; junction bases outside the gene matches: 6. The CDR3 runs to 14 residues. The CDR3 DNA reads TGTGCCAGCCAGGGGGAGTGGGGCACAGATACGCAGTATTTT. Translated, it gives CASQGEWGTDTQYF.

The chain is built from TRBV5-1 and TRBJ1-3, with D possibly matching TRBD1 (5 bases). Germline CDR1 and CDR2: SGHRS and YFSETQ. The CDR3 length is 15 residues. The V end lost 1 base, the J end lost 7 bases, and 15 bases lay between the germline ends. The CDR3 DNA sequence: TGCGCCAGCAGCTTGTGGGGGACGGCGGGGAACACCATATATTTT. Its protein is CASSLWGTAGNTIYF.

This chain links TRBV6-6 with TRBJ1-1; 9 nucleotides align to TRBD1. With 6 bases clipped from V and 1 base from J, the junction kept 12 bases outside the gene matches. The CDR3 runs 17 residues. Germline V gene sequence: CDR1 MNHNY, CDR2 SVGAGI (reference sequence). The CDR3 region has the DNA TGTGCCAGCAGACGACAGGGGGTGCCCGGCGAGAACACTGAAGCTTTCTTT. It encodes CASRRQGVPGENTEAFF.

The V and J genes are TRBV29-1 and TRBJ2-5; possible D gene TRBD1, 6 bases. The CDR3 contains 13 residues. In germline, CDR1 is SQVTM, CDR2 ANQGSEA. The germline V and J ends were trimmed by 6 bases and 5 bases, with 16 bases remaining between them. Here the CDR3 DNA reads TGCAGCGTGGGGGTGACAGGCCAGGAGACCCAGTACTTC. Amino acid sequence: CSVGVTGQETQYF.

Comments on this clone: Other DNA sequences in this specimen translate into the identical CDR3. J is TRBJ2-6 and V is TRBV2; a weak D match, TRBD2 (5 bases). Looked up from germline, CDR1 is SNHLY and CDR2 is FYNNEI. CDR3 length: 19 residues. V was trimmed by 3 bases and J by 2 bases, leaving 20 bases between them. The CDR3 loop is CASSEAGPGDMTGANVLTF. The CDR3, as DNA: TGTGCCAGCAGTGAGGCGGGTCCAGGTGATATGACTGGGGCCAACGTCCTGACTTTC.

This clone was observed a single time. CDR3 region: CASSSQGAGGELFF. Written as DNA, the CDR3 is TGTGCCAGCAGCTCACAGGGGGCAGGCGGGGAGCTGTTTTTT. The chain is built from TRBV7-9 and TRBJ2-2; TRBD1 matches at 9 bases. This CDR3 has 14 amino acids. Germline CDR1 reads SEHNR; CDR2 reads FQNEAQ (reference sequence). The junction had 4 bases not matched to a gene; V was cut back by 4 bases and J by 7 bases.

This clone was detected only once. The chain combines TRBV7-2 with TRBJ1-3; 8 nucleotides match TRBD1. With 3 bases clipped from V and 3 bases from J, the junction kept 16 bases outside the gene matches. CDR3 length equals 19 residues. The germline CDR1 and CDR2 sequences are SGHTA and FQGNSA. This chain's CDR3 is CASSLDLRQGIGFGNTIYF. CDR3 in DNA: TGTGCCAGCAGCTTGGACCTTAGACAGGGGATAGGGTTTGGAAACACCATATATTTT.

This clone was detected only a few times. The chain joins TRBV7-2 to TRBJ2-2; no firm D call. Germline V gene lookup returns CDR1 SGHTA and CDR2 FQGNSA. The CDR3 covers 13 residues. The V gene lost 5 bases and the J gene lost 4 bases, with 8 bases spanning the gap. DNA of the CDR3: TGTGCCAGCAGCCCTCACGGCACCGGGGAGCTGTTTTTT. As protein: CASSPHGTGELFF. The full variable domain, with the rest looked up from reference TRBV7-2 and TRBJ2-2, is GAGVSQSPSNKVTEKGKDVELRCDPISGHTALYWYRQSLGQGLEFLIYFQGNSAPDKSGLPSDRFSAERTGGSVSTLTIQRTQQEDSAVYLCASSPHGTGELFFGEGSRLTVL.